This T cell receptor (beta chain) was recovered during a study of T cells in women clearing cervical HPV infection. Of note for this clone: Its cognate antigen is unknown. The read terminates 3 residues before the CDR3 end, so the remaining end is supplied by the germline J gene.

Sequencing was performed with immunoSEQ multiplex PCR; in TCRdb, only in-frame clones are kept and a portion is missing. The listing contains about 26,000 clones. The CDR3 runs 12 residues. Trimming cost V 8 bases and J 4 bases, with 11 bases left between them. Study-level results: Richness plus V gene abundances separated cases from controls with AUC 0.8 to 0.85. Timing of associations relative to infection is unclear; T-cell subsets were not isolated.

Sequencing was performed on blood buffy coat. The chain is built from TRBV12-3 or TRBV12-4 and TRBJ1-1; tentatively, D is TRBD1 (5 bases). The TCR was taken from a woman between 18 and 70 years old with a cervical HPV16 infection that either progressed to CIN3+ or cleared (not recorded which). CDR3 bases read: TGTGCCAGCGGTGCGGGGGTCACTGAA. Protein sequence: CASGAGVTE. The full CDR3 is CASGAGVTEAFF.